What follows are 7 T cell receptor beta chains derived from one specimen sequenced in a study of shared T cell receptors in the human thymus. Clones were read by immunoSEQ multiplex PCR, and TCRdb kept only the in-frame ones, dropping some. The sample includes some 400,000 clones, more than 85% seen only once; the top ten take 0.02%. Sequencing input: thymocytes. These receptors all come from a human donor.

The genes are TRBV5-6 and TRBJ2-7; 10 bases map to TRBD1. J gave up 3 bases and V 4 bases, and 4 bases lay outside the gene matches. The germline V gene has CDR1 SGHDT and CDR2 YYEEEE. CDR3 length: 14 amino acids. The CDR3 nucleotides read TGTGCCAGCAGCCCGGGACAGGGGTTCTACGAGCAGTACTTC. Protein: CASSPGQGFYEQYF.

The genes are TRBV10-2 and TRBJ1-5; a weak D match, TRBD1 (5 bases). The V end was cut by 4 bases, the J end by 7 bases, with 14 bases between. This CDR3 spans 14 amino acids. Germline V gene data show CDR1 as WSHSY and CDR2 as SAAADI. In DNA form, the CDR3 reads TGCGCCAGCAGTGGGTCGGGGGGGGTACAGCCCCAGCATTTT. Translated: CASSGSGGVQPQHF.

This clone has a handful of counts. V is TRBV7-2 and J is TRBJ2-2; D gene ambiguous. Trimming pared 5 bases from V and 2 bases from J, leaving 12 bases between. The CDR3 contains 15 residues. Germline V CDR1 and CDR2: SGHTA, FQGNSA. The CDR3 nucleotides are TGTGCCAGCAGCCCCCCACCGTCTAACACCGGGGAGCTGTTTTTT. Its protein is CASSPPPSNTGELFF.

This chain uses TRBV19 with TRBJ2-1; the D is unclear. The CDR3 is made up of 14 amino acids. V dropped 0 bases and J dropped 5 bases, with 8 bases sitting between them. Germline CDR1 reads LNHDA; CDR2 reads SQIVND (reference sequence). CDR3 sequence: CASSIEPANNEQFF. The CDR3 nucleotides are TGTGCCAGTAGTATAGAGCCAGCTAACAATGAGCAGTTCTTC.

The table lists this clone with a count of one. The CDR3: CASSLWTLGTASSYEQYF. The DNA of the CDR3 is TGTGCCAGCAGTTTATGGACTTTAGGGACGGCCAGCTCCTACGAGCAGTACTTC. J is TRBJ2-7 and V is TRBV28; the D call may be TRBD1 or TRBD2 (5 bases each). The CDR3 runs 18 residues. CDR1 and CDR2 from the germline V gene are MDHEN and SYDVKM. Between the trimmed V and J ends, which lost 0 bases and 0 bases, there was a span of 18 bases.

The count of this clone is one. This chain links TRBV5-1 with TRBJ2-7; a weak D match, TRBD1 (6 bases). The CDR3 extends over 14 amino acids. Germline CDR1 is SGHRS and CDR2 is YFSETQ. Trimming took off 1 base at V and 5 bases at J, with 13 bases between the two ends. Written as DNA, the CDR3 is TGCGCCAGCAGCTTGACAGGGTGGGGCAACGAGCAGTACTTC. The encoded protein is CASSLTGWGNEQYF.

The V and J genes are TRBV6-5 and TRBJ1-3; perhaps TRBD1 as D (6 bases). This CDR3 is 14 amino acids long. Germline CDR1 MNHEY, CDR2 SVGAGI. The V and J ends lost 7 bases and 2 bases respectively, with 12 bases between them. The CDR3 DNA follows: TGTGCCAGCACGTTGGACAGTACTGGAAACACCATATATTTT. This codes for CASTLDSTGNTIYF.